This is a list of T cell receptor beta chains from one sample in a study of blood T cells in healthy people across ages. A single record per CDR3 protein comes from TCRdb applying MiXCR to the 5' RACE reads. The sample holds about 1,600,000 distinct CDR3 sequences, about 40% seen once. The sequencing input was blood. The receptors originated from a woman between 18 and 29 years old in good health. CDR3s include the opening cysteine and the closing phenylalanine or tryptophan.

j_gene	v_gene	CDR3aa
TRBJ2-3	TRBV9	CASSARQSTDTQYF
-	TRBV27	CASSLSGGGAGREETQYF
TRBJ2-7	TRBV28	CASSPLGETWTLSYEQYF
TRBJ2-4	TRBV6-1	CASSPQLWDPAGTKNIQYF
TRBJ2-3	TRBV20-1	CSARLGKDTQYF
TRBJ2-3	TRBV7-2	CASSLASGADTQYF
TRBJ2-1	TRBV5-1	CASSSGLAATREQFF
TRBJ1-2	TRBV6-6	CASSLQGMRGYTF
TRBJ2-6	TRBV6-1	CASSEHDPRTSGANVLTF
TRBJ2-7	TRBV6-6	CASSHTPRTGVDEQYF
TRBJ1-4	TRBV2	CASSAGTADNEKLFF
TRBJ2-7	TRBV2	CASHPGQNSYEQYF
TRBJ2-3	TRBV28	CASATRLGHFSTDSQYF
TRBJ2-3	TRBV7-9	CASSRRQGRLDGDTQYF
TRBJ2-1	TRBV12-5	CASGFSGNEQFF
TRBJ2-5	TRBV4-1	CASSPLDTNEQYF
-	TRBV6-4	CASTIPATGGGETQYF
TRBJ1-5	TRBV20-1	CSASTGGREPQHF
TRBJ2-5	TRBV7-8	CASSYRTSAQETQYF
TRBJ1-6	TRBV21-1	CASSKDPRDSHSPLHF
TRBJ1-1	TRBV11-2	CASLLNTEVFF
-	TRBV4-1	CASAGEATTYNEQYF
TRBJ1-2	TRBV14	CASSLQAGTEYGYTF
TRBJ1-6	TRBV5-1	CASSLPTGSAFSPLHF
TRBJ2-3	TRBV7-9	CASSTGTVGTDTQYF
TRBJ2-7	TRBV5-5	CASSFRGRDYEQYF
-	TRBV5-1	CASSLDRPEAEQYF
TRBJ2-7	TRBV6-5	CASWREDFYEQYF